These 18 T cell receptor beta chains were sequenced from one sample in a study of blood T cells in healthy people across ages. Next came a second PCR, run for about 7 to 12 cycles, which used a sample-barcoded 5' primer along with a J-beta primer mix. MiXCR, run by TCRdb on the 5' RACE reads, gives a single entry per CDR3 protein. This table holds hundreds of thousands of distinct CDR3 sequences, around 42% found once. The sequencing sample was made of blood. The receptors stem from a man aged 55 to 70 in good health.

The chain employs TRBV4-1 and TRBJ2-7; D is ambiguous. The tail of the sequence fits TRBJ2-5 better, so the J call may be wrong. The CDR3 totals 16 residues. Germline-derived CDR1 and CDR2 are MGHRA and YSYEKL. The CDR3 nucleotides read TGCGCCAGCAGCCAGGGCCACTCGGATCGTGAGGAGACCCAGTACTTC. This encodes CASSQGHSDREETQYF.

This rearrangement joins TRBV7-9 to TRBJ2-5; 8 bases are shared with TRBD2. V lost 3 bases, J lost 2 bases, and 5 bases stayed unmatched. This CDR3 contains 15 residues. In germline, CDR1 is SEHNR, CDR2 FQNEAQ (reference sequence). In DNA form, the CDR3 reads TGTGCCAGCAGCTTCCCGGGGGGGGTTCAAGAGACCCAGTACTTC. It is translated as CASSFPGGVQETQYF.

The chain links TRBV2 to TRBJ2-5; D is ambiguous. With 6 bases removed from V and 2 bases from J, the gap between germline ends came to 13 bases. The CDR3 covers 14 residues. Germline V gives CDR1 SNHLY, CDR2 FYNNEI. CDR3 coding DNA: TGTGCCAGCAGGGCCCCCAGACGGCAAGAGACCCAGTACTTC. Translated, it gives CASRAPRRQETQYF.

The J gene is TRBJ1-6, the V gene TRBV5-5; 12 nucleotides agree with TRBD1. Germline CDR1 SGHKS, CDR2 YYEKEE (reference sequence). The CDR3 is 19 amino acids. V lost 4 bases and J lost 8; bases outside the gene matches: 16. The CDR3 DNA follows: TGTGCCAGCAGCATTCACCCTTGGGGACAGGGGGCGTCGGATTCACCCCTCCACTTT. Its protein is CASSIHPWGQGASDSPLHF. Supplemented by reference TRBV5-5 and TRBJ1-6, the full variable domain reads DAGVTQSPTHLIKTRGQQVTLRCSPISGHKSVSWYQQVLGQGPQFIFQYYEKEERGRGNFPDRFSARQFPNYSSELNVNALLLGDSALYLCASSIHPWGQGASDSPLHFGNGTRLTVT.

This chain joins TRBV25-1 and TRBJ2-7, with D possibly TRBD2 on 5 matching bases. Germline lookup yields CDR1 MGHDK and CDR2 SYGVNS. Trimming took 9 bases from V and 1 from J, leaving 13 bases between them. The CDR3 is made up of 13 amino acids. For the CDR3, the DNA is TGTGCCAGTTCGGGGTCCGGGTCCTACGAGCAGTACTTC. It yields the protein CASSGSGSYEQYF.

In regard to this clonotype: A much bigger clone sits one base away, suggesting this may be a read error. The gene calls are TRBV15 and TRBJ2-5, with TRBD2 as a possible D gene (6 bases). The CDR3 length is 18 residues. The germline CDR1 and CDR2 sequences are LNHNV and YYDKDF (reference sequence). CDR3 in DNA: TGTGCCGCCAGCAAACTGACCACGGGACTGCGGTCCCAAGAGACCCAGTACTTC. Residues: CAASKLTTGLRSQETQYF.

The sample holds one count of this clonotype. The junction departs from germline at one end; a sequencing error may be responsible. The V gene is TRBV4-1, the J gene TRBJ1-6; 7 bases align to TRBD1. Germline V gene data show CDR1 as MGHRA and CDR2 as YSYEKL. This CDR3 region has 15 residues. The CDR3 coding sequence is TGCGCCGGCAGCCAAGGGGGCAGGTGGGATTCACCCCTCCACTTT. Protein product: CAGSQGGRWDSPLHF.

The chain uses TRBV4-1 and TRBJ2-7; 8 bases map to TRBD1. Germline V lookup: CDR1 MGHRA, CDR2 YSYEKL. J gave up 2 bases and V 3 bases, and 12 bases lay outside the gene matches. This CDR3 has 17 residues. The DNA of the CDR3 is TGCGCCAGCAGCCATGGTTGGCAGGGGGCGAATCCCTACGAGCAGTACTTC. It yields the protein CASSHGWQGANPYEQYF.

This clonotype was seen many times. V is TRBV12-3 or TRBV12-4 and J is TRBJ2-6; D perhaps matches TRBD1 (6 bases). CDR3 length: 15 residues. With 7 bases removed from V and 2 bases from J, the gap between germline ends came to 12 bases. In DNA, the CDR3 is TGTGCCAGCACTTGGGGGCGAACTGGGGCCAACGTCCTGACTTTC. This sequence encodes CASTWGRTGANVLTF.

The CDR3 protein is CSVEGSSGRNNEQYF. In DNA form, the CDR3 reads TGCAGCGTTGAAGGTTCTAGCGGGAGGAACAATGAGCAGTACTTC. The chain uses TRBV29-1 and TRBJ2-5; TRBD2 agrees at 11 bases. The V gene end was trimmed by 1 base and the J gene end by 11 bases; junction bases not matched to a gene: 12. CDR1 and CDR2 (germline): SQVTM, ANQGSEA. The CDR3 extends over 15 amino acids.

This clonotype was counted only a few times. V and J are TRBV7-9 and TRBJ1-1; D might be TRBD1 (5 bases). Germline lookup yields CDR1 SEHNR and CDR2 FQNEAQ (reference sequence). V was clipped by 5 bases and J by 0 bases, with 7 bases between them. This CDR3 has 13 amino acids. The chain's CDR3 is CASSRGMNTEAFF. In DNA form, the CDR3 reads TGTGCCAGCAGCAGGGGAATGAACACTGAAGCTTTCTTT.

Details on this clonotype: This may come from a read error, since a much larger clone is one base off. The chain combines TRBV7-2 with TRBJ2-7, with D perhaps matching TRBD2 (5 bases). Germline values: CDR1 SGHTA, CDR2 FQGNSA. The CDR3 spans 16 residues. CDR3 DNA: TGTGCCAGCGGCTTGGACTGGGGAAATTGGGGCTACGAGCAGTACTTC. Translation gives CASGLDWGNWGYEQYF. Full variable domain (missing parts from reference TRBV7-2 and TRBJ2-7): GAGVSQSPSNKVTEKGKDVELRCDPISGHTALYWYRQSLGQGLEFLIYFQGNSAPDKSGLPSDRFSAERTGGSVSTLTIQRTQQEDSAVYLCASGLDWGNWGYEQYFGPGTRLTVT.

The chain employs TRBV4-3 and TRBJ1-1; D might be TRBD1 (6 bases). Trimming cost V 3 bases and J 4 bases, with 18 bases left between them. Germline V gives CDR1 LGHNA, CDR2 YSLEER. The CDR3 runs 16 residues. The CDR3 loop reads CASSHRAAGEGTEAFF. Written as DNA, the CDR3 is TGCGCCAGCAGCCATCGAGCCGCAGGGGAGGGCACTGAAGCTTTCTTT.

V usage is TRBV28 and J usage is TRBJ2-4; no firm D call. Trimming pared 2 bases from V and 0 bases from J, leaving 8 bases between. Germline-derived CDR1 and CDR2 are MDHEN and SYDVKM. CDR3 length: 15 amino acids. CDR3 nucleotides: TGTGCCAGCAGTTTAAGGCAGATAGCCAAAAACATTCAGTACTTC. This gives the protein CASSLRQIAKNIQYF.

The V call is TRBV5-6, the J call TRBJ2-2, with 12 bases identical to TRBD1. The CDR3 is made up of 16 amino acids. Germline values: CDR1 SGHDT, CDR2 YYEEEE. Trimming at V came to 3 bases and at J to 4 bases, leaving 4 bases not matched to a gene. The CDR3, as DNA: TGTGCCAGCAGCTCCGGGACAGGGGGCAGCACCGGGGAGCTGTTTTTT. Its translation: CASSSGTGGSTGELFF.

The CDR3 loop is CASSQEATGGSDTQYF. The CDR3 nucleotides are TGCGCCAGCAGCCAAGAGGCGACAGGGGGCTCAGATACGCAGTATTTT. The chain links TRBV4-3 to TRBJ2-3, with TRBD1 matching over 10 bases. The ends lost 0 bases at V and 4 bases at J; junction bases unmatched: 4. From germline, CDR1 is LGHNA and CDR2 YSLEER. The CDR3 spans 16 residues.

The chain couples TRBV6-2 or TRBV6-3 to TRBJ2-1, with 7 bases identical to TRBD1. The J call may be incorrect, as the DNA end agrees better with TRBJ2-7. Germline V gives CDR1 MNHEY, CDR2 SVGEGT. This CDR3 has 16 amino acids. DNA for the CDR3: TGTGCCAGCAGTTACCCCCAAGGGGGCCTCTTCAATGAGCAGTACTTC. Translated, it gives CASSYPQGGLFNEQYF.

Regarding this clonotype: A much bigger clone sits one base away, suggesting this may be a read error. The V and J genes are TRBV7-2 and TRBJ2-7; D remains unclear. This CDR3 has 15 amino acids. In germline, CDR1 is SGHTA, CDR2 FQGNSA. V was clipped by 1 base and J by 3 bases, with 13 bases between them. This chain's CDR3 is CASSLGAESLYEQYF. CDR3 in DNA: TGTGCCAGCAGCTTAGGGGCAGAGAGCCTCTACGAGCAGTACTTC. The whole variable domain, remainder taken from reference TRBV7-2 and TRBJ2-7, is GAGVSQSPSNKVTEKGKDVELRCDPISGHTALYWYRQSLGQGLEFLIYFQGNSAPDKSGLPSDRFSAERTGGSVSTLTIQRTQQEDSAVYLCASSLGAESLYEQYFGPGTRLTVT.